The 10 T cell receptor beta chains reported below all come from one sample, sequenced in a study of OX40 agonist ivuxolimab in advanced cancers. Generated by immunoSEQ multiplex PCR, the TCRdb table keeps only in-frame clones and is missing some. The data hold fewer than 90,000 clones, with 65% to 90% observed a single time. Here the sequenced sample was CD4+ or CD8+ T cells sorted from blood, taken in a trial of the OX40 agonist ivuxolimab. These receptors all come from an adult with an advanced solid tumor such as melanoma, head and neck, liver or kidney cancer.

The V call is TRBV6-1, the J call TRBJ1-2; D is perhaps TRBD1 (6 bases). Trimming stripped 8 bases from V and 2 bases from J, with 9 bases between. The CDR3 sequence is 12 residues long. Per germline, CDR1 MNHNS and CDR2 SASEGT. Written as DNA, the CDR3 is TGTGCCAGCCGGACAGAGAACTATGGCTACACCTTC. As protein: CASRTENYGYTF.

The chain joins TRBV5-1 to TRBJ1-2; 7 bases are a match to TRBD1. This CDR3 contains 15 residues. With V trimmed by 3 bases and J by 5 bases, 10 bases remained unmatched. The germline CDR1 and CDR2 sequences are SGHRS and YFSETQ. Here the CDR3 reads CASSSGQAFGYGYTF. The CDR3, as DNA: TGCGCCAGCAGCTCTGGACAGGCCTTTGGGTATGGCTACACCTTC.

This chain joins TRBV19 and TRBJ2-3, with D possibly being TRBD1 or TRBD2 (5 bases each). Trimming cost V 1 base and J 6 bases, with 11 bases left between them. The CDR3 totals 14 residues. Germline CDR1 reads LNHDA; CDR2 reads SQIVND (reference sequence). The CDR3 sequence is CASSIGDPRDTQYF. The DNA for the CDR3 is TGTGCCAGTAGTATAGGGGACCCTCGGGATACGCAGTATTTT.

The CDR3 reads CASSRTGNWGEAFF. CDR3 DNA sequence: TGTGCCAGCAGCAGAACAGGGAATTGGGGTGAAGCTTTCTTT. V gene TRBV21-1 combines with J gene TRBJ1-1; the table names TRBD1, a call not compared with the DNA. TRBV21-1 is assigned pseudogene status. The CDR3 is 14 residues long.

The chain is built from TRBV30 and TRBJ1-1, with D perhaps TRBD1 (5 bases). The CDR3 has 12 residues. Between the trimmed V and J ends, which lost 7 bases and 7 bases, there was a span of 16 bases. CDR1 is GTSNPN, CDR2 SVGIG, per germline (reference sequence). This chain's CDR3 is CALGRGWGEAFF. CDR3 DNA: TGTGCCTTGGGGCGGGGTTGGGGTGAAGCTTTCTTT.

The genes are TRBV7-9 and TRBJ1-2; TRBD1 matches at 7 bases. The CDR3 contains 15 residues. Trimming cost V 5 bases and J 3 bases; bases outside gene matches: 9. Per germline, CDR1 SEHNR and CDR2 FQNEAQ (reference sequence). CDR3 amino acids: CASSPFPGQHYGYTF. In DNA form, the CDR3 reads TGTGCCAGCAGCCCATTTCCGGGACAGCACTATGGCTACACCTTC.

V gene TRBV7-2 combines with J gene TRBJ2-3; 9 bases map to TRBD2. V was pared by 5 bases and J by 6 bases, with 9 bases of the junction left unmatched. The germline gives CDR1 SGHTA, CDR2 FQGNSA. The CDR3 is made up of 15 amino acids. CDR3 sequence (DNA): TGTGCCAGCAGCATATTAGCGGGGGCCCGGGATACGCAGTATTTT. It translates to CASSILAGARDTQYF.

V gene TRBV5-4 combines with J gene TRBJ2-7, with D possibly called TRBD1 or TRBD2 (5 bases each). Trimming left V 0 bases short and J 8 bases short, with 9 bases between. There are 12 residues in the CDR3. CDR1 SGHNT and CDR2 YYREEE come from the germline V gene (reference sequence). CDR3 in amino acids: CASSLDRGQQYF. CDR3 sequence (DNA): TGTGCCAGCAGCTTGGACCGGGGCCAGCAGTACTTC.

The J gene is TRBJ1-2, the V gene TRBV7-9, with unresolved D. CDR3 length: 15 residues. Looked up from germline, CDR1 is SEHNR and CDR2 is FQNEAQ (reference sequence). Trimming removed 4 bases at V and 2 bases at J, with 14 bases between. CDR3 sequence: CASSSPRAGNYGYTF. The CDR3 bases are TGTGCCAGCAGCTCCCCCCGGGCTGGGAACTATGGCTACACCTTC.

This chain links TRBV7-2 with TRBJ2-7, with D possibly matching TRBD2 (5 bases). CDR1 and CDR2 (germline): SGHTA, FQGNSA. This CDR3 is built from 14 residues. Trimming removed 5 bases at V and 2 bases at J, with 13 bases between. The DNA for the CDR3 is TGTGCCAGCAGCAGACACCGGGGTACCTACGAGCAGTACTTC. Translated: CASSRHRGTYEQYF.